Shown below are 13 T cell receptor beta chains from a single sample sequenced in a study of persistence of HIV-infected CD4 T cells. An overlapping HIV-1 Gag peptide pool stimulated these cells at approximately 1 ug/peptide/mL. CD40L/CD69 double-negative CD45RO-high memory CD4+ T cells were collected. Antigen specificity for these receptors is unknown. This was the immunoSEQ version 4 assay in survey mode. Sequencing used immunoSEQ multiplex PCR; TCRdb keeps in-frame clones, though not all of them. The data contain approximately 65,000 clones, 70% to 75% of them singletons. Here the sequenced sample was CD4+ T cells sorted from PBMCs after 18-hour stimulation, taken from a patient who received antiretroviral therapy. These receptors came from an adult man with HIV who was CMV-seropositive.

This clone has just a few counts. V usage is TRBV5-4 and J usage is TRBJ1-1; a possible D gene is TRBD1 (5 bases). The CDR3 is 14 amino acids. Germline V CDR1 and CDR2: SGHNT, YYREEE (reference sequence). The V end lost 0 bases, the J end lost 5 bases, and 11 bases lay between the germline ends. CDR3 in amino acids: CASSLDRSWTEAFF. CDR3 sequence (DNA): TGTGCCAGCAGCTTGGACAGGAGCTGGACTGAAGCTTTCTTT. The full variable domain, with the rest looked up from reference TRBV5-4 and TRBJ1-1, is ETGVTQSPTHLIKTRGQQVTLRCSSQSGHNTVSWYQQALGQGPQFIFQYYREEENGRGNFPPRFSGLQFPNYSSELNVNALELDDSALYLCASSLDRSWTEAFFGQGTRLTVV.

The genes are TRBV5-6 and TRBJ1-6; 7 bases map to TRBD1. J gave up 5 bases and V 6 bases, and 11 bases lay outside the gene matches. The CDR3 consists of 16 residues. The germline V gene has CDR1 SGHDT and CDR2 YYEEEE. CDR3 DNA sequence: TGTGCCAGCACCCTTCGGGCAGGGGGAGATAATTCACCCCTCCACTTT. Translating it yields CASTLRAGGDNSPLHF. The full variable domain, in which reference TRBV5-6 and TRBJ1-6 provide the parts outside the CDR3, is DAGVTQSPTHLIKTRGQQVTLRCSPKSGHDTVSWYQQALGQGPQFIFQYYEEEERQRGNFPDRFSGHQFPNYSSELNVNALLLGDSALYLCASTLRAGGDNSPLHFGNGTRLTVT.

The gene calls are TRBV29-1 and TRBJ2-2; D is possibly TRBD2 (6 bases). The CDR3 sequence is 14 residues long. Germline V lookup: CDR1 SQVTM, CDR2 ANQGSEA. V dropped 5 bases and J dropped 7 bases, with 17 bases sitting between them. Written as DNA, the CDR3 is TGCAGCGTTAATTTGGGGGGTGATGGCGGGGAGCTGTTTTTT. Its translation is CSVNLGGDGGELFF.

The chain employs TRBV6-6 and TRBJ1-2, with TRBD1 matching 7 bases. CDR1 is MNHNY, CDR2 SVGAGI, per germline (reference sequence). The CDR3 is 14 amino acids. V shed 7 bases and J 3 bases; nucleotides not matched to a gene: 8. The CDR3 nucleotides read TGTGCCAGCACTCCTCAGGGGGGGCACTATGGCTACACCTTC. This gives the protein CASTPQGGHYGYTF.

In DNA, the CDR3 is TGTGCCAGCAGCCCGCTAGGACGGAAGATCGGCACCGGGGAGCTGTTTTTT. Its protein product is CASSPLGRKIGTGELFF. This chain links TRBV7-3 with TRBJ2-2, with no clear D. The CDR3 runs 17 residues. Germline V gene lookup returns CDR1 SGHTA and CDR2 FQGTGA. V was trimmed by 5 bases and J by 4 bases, leaving 20 bases between them.

V and J are TRBV4-2 and TRBJ1-2, with D possibly matching TRBD1 (6 bases). The CDR3 totals 13 residues. The ends were cut back, 5 bases at V and 7 bases at J, with 14 bases in the middle. Germline CDR1 reads LGHNA; CDR2 reads YNFKEQ. CDR3 nucleotide sequence: TGTGCCAGCAGCTCTAGGGGGGCAGGTGGCTACACCTTC. It translates to CASSSRGAGGYTF.

This sequence joins TRBV3-1 (or the pseudogene TRBV3-2) and TRBJ1-1; D uncertain. V was pared by 8 bases and J by 4 bases, with 14 bases between. Germline CDR1 is LGHDT and CDR2 is YNNKEL (reference sequence). The CDR3 loop spans 13 amino acids. CDR3: CASSRTETTEAFF. The DNA of the CDR3 is TGTGCCAGCTCTCGAACGGAAACCACTGAAGCTTTCTTT.

The chain links TRBV3-1 (or the pseudogene TRBV3-2) to TRBJ2-2; a weak D match, TRBD1 (5 bases). V gave up 1 base and J gave up 5 bases, with 14 bases separating them. The CDR3 covers 16 residues. Germline-derived CDR1 and CDR2 are LGHDT and YNNKEL (reference sequence). The CDR3 DNA sequence: TGTGCCAGCAGCCAAGGCTTGGTTAGGGGAACCGGGGAGCTGTTTTTT. As protein: CASSQGLVRGTGELFF.

The V and J genes are TRBV12-3 or TRBV12-4 and TRBJ2-7, with D tentatively TRBD1 or TRBD2 (6 bases each). V was trimmed by 5 bases and J by 2 bases, leaving 7 bases between them. This CDR3 comprises 12 residues. The chain's CDR3 is CASSRGAYEQYF. The CDR3 nucleotides are TGTGCCAGCAGTAGGGGGGCCTACGAGCAGTACTTC.

The V and J genes are TRBV11-2 and TRBJ2-3; 14 positions agree with TRBD2. Germline CDR1 SGHAT, CDR2 FQNNGV. The J segment lost 4 bases and the V segment lost 4 bases, leaving 10 bases of the junction unmatched. This CDR3 comprises 18 residues. As DNA, the CDR3 is TGTGCCAGCAGCTCCCGACGACTAGCGGGGGGGAAAGCAGATACGCAGTATTTT. Its protein is CASSSRRLAGGKADTQYF. Full variable domain (outside the CDR3, taken from reference TRBV11-2 and TRBJ2-3): EAGVAQSPRYKIIEKRQSVAFWCNPISGHATLYWYQQILGQGPKLLIQFQNNGVVDDSQLPKDRFSAERLKGVDSTLKIQPAKLEDSAVYLCASSSRRLAGGKADTQYFGPGTRLTVL.

This clone has just a few counts. This rearrangement joins TRBV6-1 to TRBJ2-2, with D uncertain. V shed 0 bases and J shed 2 bases, with 7 bases lying between them. Germline loops: CDR1 MNHNS, CDR2 SASEGT. The CDR3 is 15 residues long. CDR3 DNA sequence: TGTGCCAGCAGTGAAGCAGGACCTAACACCGGGGAGCTGTTTTTT. Amino acid sequence: CASSEAGPNTGELFF.

The rearrangement joins TRBV28 to TRBJ2-7; D may correspond to TRBD1 or TRBD2 (6 bases each). Germline CDR1 is MDHEN and CDR2 is SYDVKM. Between the trimmed V and J ends, which lost 9 bases and 6 bases, there was a span of 18 bases. CDR3 length: 13 amino acids. In DNA, the CDR3 is TGTGCCAGTCAATACATACAGGGAGGCGAGCAGTACTTC. This codes for CASQYIQGGEQYF.

The chain employs TRBV15 and TRBJ1-6; D not resolved. V shed 0 bases and J shed 4 bases, with 4 bases lying between them. CDR3 length: 14 amino acids. Germline CDR1 LNHNV, CDR2 YYDKDF (reference sequence). The CDR3 sequence: CATSRDKYNSPLHF. CDR3 bases: TGTGCCACCAGCAGAGACAAATATAATTCACCCCTCCACTTT.